The source of this TCR beta chain is a study of blood T cell repertoires in COVID-19. Produced via immunoSEQ multiplex PCR; TCRdb's table is partial and in-frame only. The sample contains roughly 250,000 clones, 70% to 85% of which appear only once. J gave up 2 bases and V 4 bases, and 9 bases lay outside the gene matches. Germline-derived CDR1 and CDR2 are MNHNS and SASEGT. The CDR3 is 17 amino acids. The chain is built from TRBV6-1 and TRBJ1-4; 8 bases line up with TRBD1. The sequenced sample was peripheral blood. The clonotype originates from a woman of 80 years or more with acute or convalescent COVID-19. CDR3 nucleotides: TGTGCCAGCAGTGTGCAGGGGGCGAAGCGGACTAATGAAAAACTGTTTTTT. Translating gives CASSVQGAKRTNEKLFF.